This note documents a single T cell receptor beta chain sequence. Its target is not known. The record originates from a study of beta chain features in type 1 diabetes. Background on the study: The samples had roughly 110 million sorted cells examined in all.

General study results and limits: In every one of the four CD4+ subsets, TCRB CDR3s were moderately but significantly shorter in Type 1 diabetes patients. Compared with healthy donors, patients appeared to share more similar naive, central memory and regulatory TCRB repertoires.

The investigators reverse transcribed all of the isolated RNA, so they sequenced expressed TCRB transcripts. TCRdb keeps only in-frame clones here, not all; method: immunoSEQ multiplex PCR. The sample holds around 260,000 clones; roughly 20% are singletons and the top ten take about 0.028%. There are 12 residues in the CDR3. CDR1 is LGHNT and CDR2 is FRNRAP in the germline V gene. V was clipped by 6 bases and J by 1 base, with 6 bases between them. The chain links TRBV12-5 to TRBJ1-1; D is undetermined. The sample taken for sequencing was naive CD4+ T cells from blood. This clonotype was sampled from a woman between 40 and 50 years old with type 1 diabetes. The CDR3 region is CASGRENTEAFF. The CDR3, as DNA: TGTGCTAGTGGGAGGGAGAACACTGAAGCTTTCTTT. The full variable domain, completed using reference TRBV12-5 and TRBJ1-1, is DARVTQTPRHKVTEMGQEVTMRCQPILGHNTVFWYRQTMMQGLELLAYFRNRAPLDDSGMPKDRFSAEMPDATLATLKIQPSEPRDSAVYFCASGRENTEAFFGQGTRLTVV.